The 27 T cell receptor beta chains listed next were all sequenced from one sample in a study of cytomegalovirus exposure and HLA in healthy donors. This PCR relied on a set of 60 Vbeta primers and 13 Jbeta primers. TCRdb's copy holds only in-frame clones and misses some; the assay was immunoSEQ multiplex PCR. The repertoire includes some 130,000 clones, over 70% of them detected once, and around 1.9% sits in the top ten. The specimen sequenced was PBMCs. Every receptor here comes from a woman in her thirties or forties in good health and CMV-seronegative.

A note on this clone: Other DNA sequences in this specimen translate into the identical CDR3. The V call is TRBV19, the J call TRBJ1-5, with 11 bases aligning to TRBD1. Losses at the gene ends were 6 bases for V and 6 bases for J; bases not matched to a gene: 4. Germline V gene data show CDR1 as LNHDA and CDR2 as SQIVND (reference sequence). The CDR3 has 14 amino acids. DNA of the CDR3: TGTGCCAGTAGCGGACAGGGGGCCGGTCAGCCCCAGCATTTT. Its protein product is CASSGQGAGQPQHF.

In DNA form, the CDR3 reads TGCGCCAGCAGCTTGGGACAGTACACTGAAGCTTTCTTT. Translated: CASSLGQYTEAFF. This rearrangement joins TRBV5-1 to TRBJ1-1; tentatively, D is TRBD1 (5 bases). Trimming shortened V by 0 bases and J by 3 bases, and 6 bases separated the two germline ends. The germline gives CDR1 SGHRS, CDR2 YFSETQ. CDR3 length: 13 amino acids.

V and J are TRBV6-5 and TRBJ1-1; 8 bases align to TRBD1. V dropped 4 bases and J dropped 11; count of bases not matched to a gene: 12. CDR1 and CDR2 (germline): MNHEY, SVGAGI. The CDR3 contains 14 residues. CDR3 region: CASSSLADRVKAFF. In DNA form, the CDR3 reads TGTGCCAGCAGTTCCCTCGCGGACAGGGTCAAGGCTTTCTTT.

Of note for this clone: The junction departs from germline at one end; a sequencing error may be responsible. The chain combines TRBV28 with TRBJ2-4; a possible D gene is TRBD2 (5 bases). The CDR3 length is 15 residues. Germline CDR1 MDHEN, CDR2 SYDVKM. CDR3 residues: CASSFEGKAKNSQYF. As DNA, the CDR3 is TGTGCCAGCAGTTTTGAGGGTAAAGCCAAAAACAGTCAGTACTTC.

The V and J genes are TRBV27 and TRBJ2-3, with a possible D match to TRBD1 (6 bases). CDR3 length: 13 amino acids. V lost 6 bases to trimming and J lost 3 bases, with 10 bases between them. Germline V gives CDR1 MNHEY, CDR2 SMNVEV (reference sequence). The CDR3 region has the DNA TGTGCCAGCAGGCAAGGGGGAACAGATACGCAGTATTTT. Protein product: CASRQGGTDTQYF.

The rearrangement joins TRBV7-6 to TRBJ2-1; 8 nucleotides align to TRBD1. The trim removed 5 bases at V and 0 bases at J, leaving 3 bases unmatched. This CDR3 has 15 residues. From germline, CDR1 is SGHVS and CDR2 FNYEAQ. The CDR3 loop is CASSPTGGSYNEQFF. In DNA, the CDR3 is TGTGCCAGCAGCCCCACAGGGGGCTCCTACAATGAGCAGTTCTTC.

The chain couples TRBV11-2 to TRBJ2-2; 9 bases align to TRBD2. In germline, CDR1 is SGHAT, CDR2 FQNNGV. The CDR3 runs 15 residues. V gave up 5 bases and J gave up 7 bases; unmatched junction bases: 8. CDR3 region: CASSPTRAGGGELFF. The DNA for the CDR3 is TGTGCCAGCAGCCCTACGAGAGCGGGGGGCGGGGAGCTGTTTTTT.

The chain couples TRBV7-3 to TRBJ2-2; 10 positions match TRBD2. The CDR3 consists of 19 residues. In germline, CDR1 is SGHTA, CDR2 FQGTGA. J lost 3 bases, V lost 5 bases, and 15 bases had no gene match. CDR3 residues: CASSALGYGLAGDTGELFF. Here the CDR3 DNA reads TGTGCCAGCAGCGCCCTTGGATATGGCCTAGCGGGAGACACCGGGGAGCTGTTTTTT.

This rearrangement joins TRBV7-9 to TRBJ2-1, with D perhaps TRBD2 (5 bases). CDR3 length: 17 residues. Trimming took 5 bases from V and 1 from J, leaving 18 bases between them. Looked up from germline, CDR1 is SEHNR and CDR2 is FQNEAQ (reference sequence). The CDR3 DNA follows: TGTGCCAGCAGCCGACATAGCGAGAGTTCATCCTACAATGAGCAGTTCTTC. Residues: CASSRHSESSSYNEQFF.

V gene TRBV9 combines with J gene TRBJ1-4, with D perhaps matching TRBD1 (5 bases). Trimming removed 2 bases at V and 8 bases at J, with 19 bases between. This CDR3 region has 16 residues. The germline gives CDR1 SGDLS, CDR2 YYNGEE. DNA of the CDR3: TGTGCCAGCAGCGTCGGTTCTCAGGGTTCGGAGGAAAAACTGTTTTTT. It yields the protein CASSVGSQGSEEKLFF. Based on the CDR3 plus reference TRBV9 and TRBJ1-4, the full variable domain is DSGVTQTPKHLITATGQRVTLRCSPRSGDLSVYWYQQSLDQGLQFLIQYYNGEERAKGNILERFSAQQFPDLHSELNLSSLELGDSALYFCASSVGSQGSEEKLFFGSGTQLSVL.

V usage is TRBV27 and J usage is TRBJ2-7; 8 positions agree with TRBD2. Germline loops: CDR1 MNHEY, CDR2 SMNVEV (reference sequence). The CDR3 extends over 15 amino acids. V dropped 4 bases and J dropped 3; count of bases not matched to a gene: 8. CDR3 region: CASSWGGLGNYEQYF. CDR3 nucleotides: TGTGCCAGCAGTTGGGGGGGACTAGGAAACTACGAGCAGTACTTC.

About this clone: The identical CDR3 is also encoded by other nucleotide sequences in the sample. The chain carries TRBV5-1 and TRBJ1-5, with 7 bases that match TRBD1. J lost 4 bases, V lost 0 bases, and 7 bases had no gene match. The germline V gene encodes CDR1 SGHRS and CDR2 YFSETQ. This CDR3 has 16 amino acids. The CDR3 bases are TGCGCCAGCAGCTTGGCCCCAGGGGACAGTAATCAGCCCCAGCATTTT. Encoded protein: CASSLAPGDSNQPQHF.

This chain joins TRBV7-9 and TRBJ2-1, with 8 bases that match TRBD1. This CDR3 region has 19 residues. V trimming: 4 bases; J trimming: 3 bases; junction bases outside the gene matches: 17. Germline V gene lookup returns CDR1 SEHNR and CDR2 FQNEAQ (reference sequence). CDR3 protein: CASSSLEFLGTGNYNEQFF. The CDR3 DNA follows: TGTGCCAGCAGCTCCCTCGAATTCTTGGGGACAGGTAACTACAATGAGCAGTTCTTC. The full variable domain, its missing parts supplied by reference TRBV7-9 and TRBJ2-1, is DTGVSQNPRHKITKRGQNVTFRCDPISEHNRLYWYRQTLGQGPEFLTYFQNEAQLEKSRLLSDRFSAERPKGSFSTLEIQRTEQGDSAMYLCASSSLEFLGTGNYNEQFFGPGTRLTVL.

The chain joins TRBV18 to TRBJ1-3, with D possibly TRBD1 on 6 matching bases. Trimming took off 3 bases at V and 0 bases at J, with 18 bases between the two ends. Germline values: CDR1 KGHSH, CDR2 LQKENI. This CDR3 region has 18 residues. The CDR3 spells CASSPTLGQSSSGNTIYF. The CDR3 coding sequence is TGTGCCAGCTCACCCACCCTCGGACAGTCTAGCTCTGGAAACACCATATATTTT.

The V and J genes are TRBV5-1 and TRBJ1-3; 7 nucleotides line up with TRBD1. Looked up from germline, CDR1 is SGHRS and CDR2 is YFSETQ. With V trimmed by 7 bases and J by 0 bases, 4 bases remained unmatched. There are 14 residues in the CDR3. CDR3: CASSGGSSGNTIYF. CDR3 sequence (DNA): TGCGCCAGCTCAGGGGGTTCCTCTGGAAACACCATATATTTT. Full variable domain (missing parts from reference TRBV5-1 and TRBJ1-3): KAGVTQTPRYLIKTRGQQVTLSCSPISGHRSVSWYQQTPGQGLQFLFEYFSETQRNKGNFPGRFSGRQFSNSRSEMNVSTLELGDSALYLCASSGGSSGNTIYFGEGSWLTVV.

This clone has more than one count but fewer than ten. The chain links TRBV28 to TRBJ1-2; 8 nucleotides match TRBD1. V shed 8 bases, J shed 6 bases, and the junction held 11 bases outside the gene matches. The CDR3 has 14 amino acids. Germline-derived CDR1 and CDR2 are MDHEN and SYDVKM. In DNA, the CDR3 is TGTGCCAGCGCCGGTTCCGGGACAGGAAATGGCTACACCTTC. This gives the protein CASAGSGTGNGYTF.

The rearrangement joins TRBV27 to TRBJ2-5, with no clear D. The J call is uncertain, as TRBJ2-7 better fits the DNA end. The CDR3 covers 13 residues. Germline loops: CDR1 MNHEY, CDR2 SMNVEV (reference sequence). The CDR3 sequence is CASRPHGDYEQYF. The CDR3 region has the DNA TGTGCCAGCAGACCACACGGAGACTACGAGCAGTACTTC.

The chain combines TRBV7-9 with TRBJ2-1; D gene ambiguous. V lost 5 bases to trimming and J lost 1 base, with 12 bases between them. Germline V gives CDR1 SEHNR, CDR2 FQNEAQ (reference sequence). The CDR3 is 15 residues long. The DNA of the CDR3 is TGTGCCAGCAGCCTAGGGCCCCCTTCCTACAATGAGCAGTTCTTC. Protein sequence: CASSLGPPSYNEQFF.

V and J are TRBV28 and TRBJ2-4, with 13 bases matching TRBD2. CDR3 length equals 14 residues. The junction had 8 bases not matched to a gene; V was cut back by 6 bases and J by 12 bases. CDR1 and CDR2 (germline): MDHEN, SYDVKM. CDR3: CASRGLAGVGSQYF. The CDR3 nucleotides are TGTGCCAGCAGAGGACTAGCGGGAGTGGGCAGTCAGTACTTC.

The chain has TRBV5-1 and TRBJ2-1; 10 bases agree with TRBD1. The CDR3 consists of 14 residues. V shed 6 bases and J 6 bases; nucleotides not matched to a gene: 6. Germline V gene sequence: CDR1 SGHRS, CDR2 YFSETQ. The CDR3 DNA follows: TGCGCCAGCAACCCGGGACAGGGGACCAATGAGCAGTTCTTC. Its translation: CASNPGQGTNEQFF.

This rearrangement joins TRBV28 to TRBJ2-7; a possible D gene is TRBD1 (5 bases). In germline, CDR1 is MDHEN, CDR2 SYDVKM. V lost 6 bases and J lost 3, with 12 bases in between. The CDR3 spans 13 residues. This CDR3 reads CASRKTAIYEQYF. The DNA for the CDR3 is TGTGCCAGCAGAAAGACAGCTATCTACGAGCAGTACTTC.

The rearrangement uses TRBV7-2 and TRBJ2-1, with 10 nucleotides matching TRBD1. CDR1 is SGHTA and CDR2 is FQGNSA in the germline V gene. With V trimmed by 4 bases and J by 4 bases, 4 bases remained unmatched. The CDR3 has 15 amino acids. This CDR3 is CASSYRTGGYNEQFF. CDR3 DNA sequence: TGTGCCAGCAGCTACCGGACAGGGGGGTACAATGAGCAGTTCTTC.

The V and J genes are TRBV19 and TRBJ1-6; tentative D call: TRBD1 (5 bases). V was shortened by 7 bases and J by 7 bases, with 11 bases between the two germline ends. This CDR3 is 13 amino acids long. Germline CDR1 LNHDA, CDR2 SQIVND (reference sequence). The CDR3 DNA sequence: TGTGCCAGTACCGCAGGGAGGAATTCACCCCTCCACTTT. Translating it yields CASTAGRNSPLHF.

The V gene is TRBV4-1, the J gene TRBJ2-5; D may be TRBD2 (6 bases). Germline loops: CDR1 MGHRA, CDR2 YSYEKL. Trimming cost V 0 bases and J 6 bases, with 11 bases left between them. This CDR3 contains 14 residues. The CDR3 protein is CASSQEDYLKTQYF. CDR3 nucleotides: TGCGCCAGCAGCCAAGAGGACTACCTAAAGACCCAGTACTTC.

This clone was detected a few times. CDR3 residues: CASSVRGGAAGANVLTF. Written as DNA, the CDR3 is TGTGCCAGCAGCGTAAGGGGGGGGGCTGCTGGGGCCAACGTCCTGACTTTC. The rearrangement links TRBV9 to TRBJ2-6, with D possibly being TRBD2 (7 bases). The CDR3 totals 17 residues. Looked up from germline, CDR1 is SGDLS and CDR2 is YYNGEE. Trimming took 1 base from V and 2 from J, leaving 13 bases between them.

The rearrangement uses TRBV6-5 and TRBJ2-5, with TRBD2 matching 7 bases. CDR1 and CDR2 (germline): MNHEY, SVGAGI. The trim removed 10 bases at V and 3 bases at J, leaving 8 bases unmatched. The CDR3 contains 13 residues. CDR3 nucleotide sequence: TGTGCCAAAAGTCTCGCGGGGGAAGAGACCCAGTACTTC. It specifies CAKSLAGEETQYF.

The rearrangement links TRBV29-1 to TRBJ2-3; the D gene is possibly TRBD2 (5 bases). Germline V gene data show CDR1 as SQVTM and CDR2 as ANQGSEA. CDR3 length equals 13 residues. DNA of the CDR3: TGCACCTCCCGGGGTTCAGAAACAGATACGCAGTATTTT. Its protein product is CTSRGSETDTQYF.